This TCR beta chain stems from a study of radiotherapy plus CTLA-4 blockade in lung cancer. The assay was immunoSEQ multiplex PCR, and TCRdb's table has in-frame clones only and misses some. The sample has about 70,000 clones; around 80% are singletons. General observations from the study: An expansion of tumor-derived TCR clones occurred in blood after radiotherapy plus ipilimumab. Early blood T cell clone dynamics, with interferon-beta, were reported to best predict response.

The germline V gene encodes CDR1 WNHNN and CDR2 SYGVQD (reference sequence). This CDR3 region has 15 residues. V lost 2 bases to trimming and J lost 7 bases, with 17 bases between them. This clone was observed a few times. Its matching antigen is unknown. This chain links TRBV10-1 with TRBJ1-1, with unresolved D. This material consisted of peripheral blood, taken from a patient treated with radiotherapy plus ipilimumab. The TCR originated in a human donor with non-small cell lung cancer who had a complete response to radiotherapy plus ipilimumab. CDR3 coding DNA: TGCGCCAGCAGTGAGCCGGGGTCCGGGCTGGGTGAAGCTTTCTTT. It yields the protein CASSEPGSGLGEAFF.